A selection of T cell receptor beta chains follows, all from one sample in a study of shared T cell receptors in the human thymus. Profiling relied on immunoSEQ multiplex PCR, and the TCRdb table lists in-frame clones only, not all of them. The table has 700,000 to 750,000 clones, approximately 85% seen once. These same data were also listed under a study on human thymus T cells.

The sequenced material came from thymocytes. The receptors shown here come from a girl under three years old with a congenital heart defect. Each CDR3 is given with its conserved first and last residue. D genes are given only for firm matches. Clone size is stated in some rows and not others, as once, few, many or a class when expanded.

d_call: NA
v_call: TRBV2
cdr3_length: 13
clone_size: NA
j_call: TRBJ2-7
cdr3_aa: CASSLGVTYEQYF
cdr3_nt: TGTGCCAGCAGTCTAGGGGTGACCTACGAGCAGTACTTC

d_call: NA
v_call: TRBV11-3
cdr3_length: 15
clone_size: NA
j_call: TRBJ2-1
cdr3_aa: CASSLELDTYNEQFF
cdr3_nt: TGTGCCAGCAGCTTAGAACTAGACACCTACAATGAGCAGTTCTTC

d_call: NA
v_call: TRBV15
cdr3_length: 15
clone_size: NA
j_call: TRBJ1-2
cdr3_aa: CATSRDSRGGYGYTF
cdr3_nt: TGTGCCACCAGCAGGGACAGCCGGGGGGGCTATGGCTACACCTTC

d_call: TRBD1
v_call: TRBV4-1
cdr3_length: 19
clone_size: NA
j_call: TRBJ1-1
cdr3_aa: CASSQDGKDTGQKNTEAFF
cdr3_nt: TGCGCCAGCAGCCAAGATGGTAAAGATACGGGACAGAAGAACACTGAAGCTTTCTTT

d_call: NA
v_call: TRBV28
cdr3_length: 18
clone_size: NA
j_call: TRBJ1-4
cdr3_aa: CASSFGEMRGATNEKLFF
cdr3_nt: TGTGCCAGCAGTTTTGGGGAAATGCGGGGGGCAACTAATGAAAAACTGTTTTTT

d_call: NA
v_call: TRBV9
cdr3_length: 17
clone_size: NA
j_call: TRBJ1-4
cdr3_aa: CASSVGTRGQTNEKLFF
cdr3_nt: TGTGCCAGCAGCGTAGGCACCCGAGGACAAACTAATGAAAAACTGTTTTTT

d_call: TRBD2
v_call: TRBV9
cdr3_length: 18
clone_size: once
j_call: TRBJ2-1
cdr3_aa: CASSLGTSGGGSYNEQFF
cdr3_nt: TGTGCCAGCAGCCTCGGGACTAGCGGGGGGGGCTCCTACAATGAGCAGTTCTTC

d_call: NA
v_call: TRBV6-7
cdr3_length: 16
clone_size: NA
j_call: TRBJ2-7
cdr3_aa: CASKPLGSGPSYEQYF
cdr3_nt: TGTGCCAGTAAGCCACTAGGGAGCGGACCCTCCTACGAGCAGTACTTC

d_call: TRBD1
v_call: TRBV4-1
cdr3_length: 18
clone_size: once
j_call: TRBJ1-1
cdr3_aa: CASSLPARQGAYNTEAFF
cdr3_nt: TGCGCCAGCAGCCTGCCCGCGCGACAGGGGGCTTACAACACTGAAGCTTTCTTT

d_call: NA
v_call: TRBV5-8
cdr3_length: 15
clone_size: NA
j_call: TRBJ1-2
cdr3_aa: CASSSYRATNYGYTF
cdr3_nt: TGTGCCAGCAGCTCTTACAGGGCAACTAACTATGGCTACACCTTC

d_call: TRBD2
v_call: TRBV7-9
cdr3_length: 15
clone_size: NA
j_call: TRBJ2-5
cdr3_aa: CASSLQRGDQETQYF
cdr3_nt: TGTGCCAGCAGCTTGCAGCGGGGGGACCAAGAGACCCAGTACTTC

d_call: NA
v_call: TRBV5-1
cdr3_length: 13
clone_size: NA
j_call: TRBJ1-2
cdr3_aa: CASSPHRRGGYTF
cdr3_nt: TGCGCCAGCAGCCCACATAGAAGGGGTGGCTACACCTTC

d_call: NA
v_call: TRBV7-2
cdr3_length: 12
clone_size: NA
j_call: TRBJ1-3
cdr3_aa: CATPASGDTIYF
cdr3_nt: TGTGCCACCCCGGCCTCCGGAGACACCATATATTTT

d_call: NA
v_call: TRBV9
cdr3_length: 15
clone_size: NA
j_call: TRBJ2-5
cdr3_aa: CASSLKRGGEETQYF
cdr3_nt: TGTGCCAGCAGCCTCAAGAGGGGGGGCGAAGAGACCCAGTACTTC

d_call: TRBD2
v_call: TRBV19
cdr3_length: 16
clone_size: NA
j_call: TRBJ2-3
cdr3_aa: CASSITTSGGADTQYF
cdr3_nt: TGTGCCAGTAGTATTACGACTAGCGGGGGAGCAGATACGCAGTATTTT

d_call: TRBD2
v_call: TRBV28
cdr3_length: 18
clone_size: NA
j_call: TRBJ2-1
cdr3_aa: CASSLPPAGGDSYNEQFF
cdr3_nt: TGTGCCAGCAGTTTACCACCGGCGGGGGGGGACTCCTACAATGAGCAGTTCTTC

d_call: NA
v_call: TRBV5-1
cdr3_length: 15
clone_size: once
j_call: TRBJ2-3
cdr3_aa: CASSLGSRDTDTQYF
cdr3_nt: TGCGCCAGCAGCTTGGGCTCGCGGGACACAGATACGCAGTATTTT

d_call: NA
v_call: TRBV10-1
cdr3_length: 12
clone_size: NA
j_call: TRBJ1-2
cdr3_aa: CASSESEHGYTF
cdr3_nt: TGCGCCAGCAGTGAGTCCGAGCATGGCTACACCTTC

d_call: NA
v_call: TRBV4-1
cdr3_length: 17
clone_size: NA
j_call: TRBJ1-1
cdr3_aa: CASSQERAPLRNTEAFF
cdr3_nt: TGCGCCAGCAGCCAAGAAAGAGCGCCTTTAAGGAACACTGAAGCTTTCTTT

d_call: NA
v_call: TRBV7-2
cdr3_length: 15
clone_size: NA
j_call: TRBJ2-3
cdr3_aa: CASSFWYGGADTQYF
cdr3_nt: TGTGCCAGCAGCTTTTGGTATGGGGGCGCAGATACGCAGTATTTT

d_call: TRBD2
v_call: TRBV9
cdr3_length: 18
clone_size: NA
j_call: TRBJ2-7
cdr3_aa: CASSVAISEAGGLYEQYF
cdr3_nt: TGTGCCAGCAGCGTAGCTATTAGTGAGGCGGGGGGACTCTACGAGCAGTACTTC

d_call: TRBD2
v_call: TRBV4-2
cdr3_length: 12
clone_size: NA
j_call: TRBJ2-4
cdr3_aa: CASSLGGKGQYF
cdr3_nt: TGTGCCAGCAGCCTGGGGGGGAAGGGTCAGTACTTC

d_call: NA
v_call: TRBV2
cdr3_length: 15
clone_size: NA
j_call: TRBJ2-7
cdr3_aa: CASSEWASQVHEQYF
cdr3_nt: TGTGCCAGCAGTGAATGGGCCAGTCAGGTCCACGAGCAGTACTTC

d_call: TRBD1
v_call: TRBV30
cdr3_length: 13
clone_size: NA
j_call: TRBJ2-2
cdr3_aa: CAWSLQGSGELFF
cdr3_nt: TGTGCCTGGAGTTTACAGGGGTCCGGGGAGCTGTTTTTT

d_call: TRBD1
v_call: TRBV28
cdr3_length: 12
clone_size: NA
j_call: TRBJ1-2
cdr3_aa: CASKTGGGGYTF
cdr3_nt: TGTGCCAGCAAGACAGGGGGCGGTGGCTACACCTTC

d_call: NA
v_call: TRBV18
cdr3_length: 15
clone_size: few
j_call: TRBJ1-6
cdr3_aa: CASSPRGLPNSPLHF
cdr3_nt: TGTGCCAGCTCACCACGGGGACTTCCGAATTCACCCCTCCACTTT

d_call: NA
v_call: TRBV6-5
cdr3_length: 13
clone_size: once
j_call: TRBJ2-7
cdr3_aa: CASSPLEGYEQYF
cdr3_nt: TGTGCCAGCAGCCCACTCGAGGGATACGAGCAGTACTTC

d_call: NA
v_call: TRBV5-4
cdr3_length: 20
clone_size: NA
j_call: TRBJ1-1
cdr3_aa: CASSIYGPGSPGGGNTEAFF
cdr3_nt: TGTGCCAGCAGTATCTACGGCCCCGGGAGCCCGGGCGGGGGGAACACTGAAGCTTTCTTT

d_call: NA
v_call: TRBV5-1
cdr3_length: 17
clone_size: NA
j_call: TRBJ1-3
cdr3_aa: CASSLAIGGQSGNTIYF
cdr3_nt: TGCGCCAGCAGCTTGGCCATCGGGGGGCAATCTGGAAACACCATATATTTT

d_call: NA
v_call: TRBV5-1
cdr3_length: 15
clone_size: NA
j_call: TRBJ1-3
cdr3_aa: CASSQQGNPGNTIYF
cdr3_nt: TGCGCCAGCAGCCAACAGGGTAATCCTGGAAACACCATATATTTT

d_call: NA
v_call: TRBV29-1
cdr3_length: 13
clone_size: NA
j_call: TRBJ1-2
cdr3_aa: CSVDSEMNYGYTF
cdr3_nt: TGCAGCGTTGATTCCGAGATGAACTATGGCTACACCTTC

d_call: TRBD2
v_call: TRBV5-4
cdr3_length: 15
clone_size: NA
j_call: TRBJ2-1
cdr3_aa: CASSSQRGAYNEQFF
cdr3_nt: TGTGCCAGCAGCTCCCAGCGGGGGGCCTACAATGAGCAGTTCTTC

d_call: NA
v_call: TRBV5-4
cdr3_length: 14
clone_size: NA
j_call: TRBJ2-7
cdr3_aa: CASSVTGTNYEQYF
cdr3_nt: TGTGCCAGCAGCGTAACCGGGACAAACTACGAGCAGTACTTC

d_call: NA
v_call: TRBV11-2
cdr3_length: 10
clone_size: NA
j_call: TRBJ2-1
cdr3_aa: CASRANEQFF
cdr3_nt: TGTGCCAGCAGGGCAAATGAGCAGTTCTTC

d_call: NA
v_call: TRBV2
cdr3_length: 14
clone_size: NA
j_call: TRBJ1-2
cdr3_aa: CASSERRQNYGYTF
cdr3_nt: TGTGCCAGCAGTGAAAGAAGACAGAACTATGGCTACACCTTC

d_call: NA
v_call: TRBV28
cdr3_length: 16
clone_size: few
j_call: TRBJ2-2
cdr3_aa: CASSFETAPNTGELFF
cdr3_nt: TGTGCCAGCAGTTTCGAAACAGCTCCGAACACCGGGGAGCTGTTTTTT

d_call: TRBD1
v_call: TRBV10-2
cdr3_length: 21
clone_size: NA
j_call: TRBJ2-1
cdr3_aa: CASSEGQGFPFLGGEYNEQFF
cdr3_nt: TGCGCCAGCAGCGAGGGACAGGGGTTCCCCTTCTTAGGGGGGGAATACAATGAGCAGTTCTTC

d_call: NA
v_call: TRBV6-6
cdr3_length: 14
clone_size: once
j_call: TRBJ1-2
cdr3_aa: CASRTDGDNYGYTF
cdr3_nt: TGTGCCAGCAGGACAGACGGAGATAACTATGGCTACACCTTC

d_call: NA
v_call: TRBV9
cdr3_length: 18
clone_size: few
j_call: TRBJ2-5
cdr3_aa: CASSVGFSRRRGGETQYF
cdr3_nt: TGTGCCAGCAGCGTAGGCTTCTCGAGGCGGAGGGGGGGGGAGACCCAGTACTTC

d_call: TRBD1
v_call: TRBV5-4
cdr3_length: 14
clone_size: NA
j_call: TRBJ1-2
cdr3_aa: CASSPTGAPSGYTF
cdr3_nt: TGTGCCAGCAGTCCCACAGGGGCCCCCTCGGGCTACACCTTC

d_call: TRBD2
v_call: TRBV10-3
cdr3_length: 19
clone_size: few
j_call: TRBJ2-1
cdr3_aa: CAISPPGTSREIHPNEQFF
cdr3_nt: TGTGCCATCAGTCCCCCCGGGACTAGTAGGGAGATCCACCCCAATGAGCAGTTCTTC

d_call: NA
v_call: TRBV2
cdr3_length: 15
clone_size: NA
j_call: TRBJ1-3
cdr3_aa: CASSGRQLSGNTIYF
cdr3_nt: TGTGCCAGCAGTGGTCGACAGCTGTCTGGAAACACCATATATTTT

d_call: NA
v_call: TRBV4-1
cdr3_length: 15
clone_size: NA
j_call: TRBJ1-2
cdr3_aa: CASSQDTGHARGYTF
cdr3_nt: TGCGCCAGCAGCCAAGATACGGGACATGCTCGAGGCTACACCTTC

d_call: TRBD1
v_call: TRBV5-5
cdr3_length: 17
clone_size: NA
j_call: TRBJ2-7
cdr3_aa: CASSLGKVTGGSYEQYF
cdr3_nt: TGTGCCAGCAGCTTGGGTAAGGTGACAGGGGGTTCCTACGAGCAGTACTTC

d_call: TRBD1
v_call: TRBV5-6
cdr3_length: 16
clone_size: NA
j_call: TRBJ1-6
cdr3_aa: CASSWGPGQGHSPLHF
cdr3_nt: TGTGCCAGCAGCTGGGGACCGGGACAGGGCCATTCACCCCTACACTTT

d_call: NA
v_call: TRBV4-1
cdr3_length: 14
clone_size: NA
j_call: TRBJ1-2
cdr3_aa: CASSQVNNRHGHTF
cdr3_nt: TGCGCCAGCAGCCAAGTGAACAACAGGCATGGCCACACCTTC

d_call: NA
v_call: TRBV9
cdr3_length: 13
clone_size: NA
j_call: TRBJ1-5
cdr3_aa: CASSVGGGQPQHF
cdr3_nt: TGTGCCAGCAGCGTAGGGGGGGGTCAGCCCCAGCATTTT

d_call: TRBD2
v_call: TRBV28
cdr3_length: 15
clone_size: NA
j_call: TRBJ2-7
cdr3_aa: CASSFRGGGISEQYF
cdr3_nt: TGTGCCAGCAGTTTTCGCGGGGGGGGTATATCCGAGCAGTACTTC

d_call: NA
v_call: TRBV29-1
cdr3_length: 15
clone_size: NA
j_call: TRBJ1-1
cdr3_aa: CSVEGFGHSNTEAFF
cdr3_nt: TGCAGCGTTGAAGGGTTTGGACACTCCAACACTGAAGCTTTCTTT

d_call: TRBD2
v_call: TRBV27
cdr3_length: 15
clone_size: NA
j_call: TRBJ2-5
cdr3_aa: CASSVTSGGVETQYF
cdr3_nt: TGTGCCAGCAGTGTGACTAGCGGGGGAGTGGAGACCCAGTACTTC

d_call: TRBD1
v_call: TRBV6-1
cdr3_length: 22
clone_size: NA
j_call: TRBJ1-2
cdr3_aa: CASSEGRDRGPTTHDRNYGYTF
cdr3_nt: TGTGCCAGCAGTGAAGGGCGGGACAGGGGGCCTACAACCCATGATCGAAACTATGGCTACACCTTC

d_call: TRBD2
v_call: TRBV5-1
cdr3_length: 15
clone_size: NA
j_call: TRBJ2-7
cdr3_aa: CASSIAGAGDYEQYF
cdr3_nt: TGCGCCAGCAGCATAGCAGGCGCGGGGGACTACGAGCAGTACTTC

d_call: NA
v_call: TRBV6-6
cdr3_length: 16
clone_size: NA
j_call: TRBJ1-4
cdr3_aa: CASSYSQDSHNEKLFF
cdr3_nt: TGTGCCAGCAGTTACTCACAAGACAGTCATAATGAAAAACTGTTTTTT

d_call: TRBD2
v_call: TRBV27
cdr3_length: 19
clone_size: few
j_call: TRBJ2-1
cdr3_aa: CASSLGGLAEKSSYNEQFF
cdr3_nt: TGTGCCAGCAGTTTAGGCGGACTAGCGGAAAAGAGCTCCTACAATGAGCAGTTCTTC

d_call: TRBD1
v_call: TRBV4-2
cdr3_length: 23
clone_size: NA
j_call: TRBJ1-6
cdr3_aa: CASSQLFLRPRDRGSSYNSPLHF
cdr3_nt: TGTGCCAGCAGCCAATTATTTCTCCGACCCCGGGACAGGGGTAGCTCCTATAATTCACCCCTCCACTTT

d_call: NA
v_call: TRBV7-9
cdr3_length: 14
clone_size: once
j_call: TRBJ1-5
cdr3_aa: CASSLDSSNQPQHF
cdr3_nt: TGTGCCAGCAGCTTAGACAGTAGCAATCAGCCCCAGCATTTT

d_call: NA
v_call: TRBV14
cdr3_length: 17
clone_size: NA
j_call: TRBJ1-3
cdr3_aa: CASSQGGQHTSGNTIYF
cdr3_nt: TGTGCCAGCAGCCAAGGCGGGCAGCATACTTCTGGAAACACCATATATTTT